The subject of this entry is one TCR beta chain. What it recognizes is unknown. This sample was taken from a study of shared clonotypes between healthy human individuals. Study-wide points: Clonotype sharing levels among donors were expected to vary with sequencing depth. Rarefaction analysis demonstrated incomplete sorted-subset sequencing notwithstanding large depth. A limitation of the genetic and exposure-history diversity represented arose from few donors.

It was across several immunoSEQ plates that each subset's genomic DNA was evenly split. Only in-frame clones appear in the TCRdb table, and some are missing; sequencing was by immunoSEQ multiplex PCR. The table lists more than 600,000 clones, around 92% of them singletons. Naive CD8 cells, CD45RO-negative and positively selected for CCR7, excluded terminally differentiated effector memory CD45RA+ cells. The CDR3 loop spans 14 amino acids. Germline values: CDR1 LGHNA, CDR2 YSLEER. Trimming pared 1 base from V and 8 bases from J, leaving 11 bases between. This chain uses TRBV4-3 with TRBJ1-4; no firm D call. The sequence came from a young man in good health. Sequenced material: naive CD8+ T cells sorted from blood. The DNA of the CDR3 is TGCGCCAGCAGCCAAGTACCCAGAGAGGAAAAACTGTTTTTT. Translating gives CASSQVPREEKLFF.